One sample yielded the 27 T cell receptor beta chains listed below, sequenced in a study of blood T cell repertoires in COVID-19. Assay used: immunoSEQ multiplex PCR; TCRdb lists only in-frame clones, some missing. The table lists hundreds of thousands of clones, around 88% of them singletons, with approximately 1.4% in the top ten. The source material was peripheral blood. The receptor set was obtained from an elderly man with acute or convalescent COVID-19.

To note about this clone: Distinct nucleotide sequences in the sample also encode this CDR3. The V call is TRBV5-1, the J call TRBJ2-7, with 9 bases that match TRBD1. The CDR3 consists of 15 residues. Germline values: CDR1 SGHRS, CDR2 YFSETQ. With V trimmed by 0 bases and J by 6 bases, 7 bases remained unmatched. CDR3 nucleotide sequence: TGCGCCAGCAGCTTGGCCGGGACAGGGACCGGCGAGCAGTACTTC. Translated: CASSLAGTGTGEQYF.

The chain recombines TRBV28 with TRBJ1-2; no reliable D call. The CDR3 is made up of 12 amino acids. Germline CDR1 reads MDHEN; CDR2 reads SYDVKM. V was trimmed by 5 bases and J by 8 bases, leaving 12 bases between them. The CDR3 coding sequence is TGTGCCAGCAGTCTAGAACGCAAGGGCTACACCTTC. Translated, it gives CASSLERKGYTF.

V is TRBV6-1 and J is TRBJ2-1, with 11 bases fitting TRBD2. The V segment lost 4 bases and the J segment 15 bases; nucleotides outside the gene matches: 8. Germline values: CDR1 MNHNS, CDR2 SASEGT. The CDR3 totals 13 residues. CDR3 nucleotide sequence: TGTGCCAGCAGTGTTACTAGCGGGAGTTATCCGTTCTTC. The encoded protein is CASSVTSGSYPFF.

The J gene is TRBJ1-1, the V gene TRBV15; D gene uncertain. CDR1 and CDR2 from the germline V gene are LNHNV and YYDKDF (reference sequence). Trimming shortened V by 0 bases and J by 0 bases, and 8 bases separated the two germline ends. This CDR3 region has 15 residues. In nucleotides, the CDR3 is TGTGCCACCAGCAGAGATGGGCACCTGAACACTGAAGCTTTCTTT. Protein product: CATSRDGHLNTEAFF.

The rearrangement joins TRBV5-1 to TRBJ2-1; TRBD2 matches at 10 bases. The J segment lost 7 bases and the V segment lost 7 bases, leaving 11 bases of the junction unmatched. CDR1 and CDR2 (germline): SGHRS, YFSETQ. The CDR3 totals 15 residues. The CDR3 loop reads CASALSGRAVNEQFF. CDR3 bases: TGCGCCAGCGCCTTGAGCGGGAGGGCCGTAAATGAGCAGTTCTTC. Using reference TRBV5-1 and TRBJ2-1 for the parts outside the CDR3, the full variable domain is KAGVTQTPRYLIKTRGQQVTLSCSPISGHRSVSWYQQTPGQGLQFLFEYFSETQRNKGNFPGRFSGRQFSNSRSEMNVSTLELGDSALYLCASALSGRAVNEQFFGPGTRLTVL.

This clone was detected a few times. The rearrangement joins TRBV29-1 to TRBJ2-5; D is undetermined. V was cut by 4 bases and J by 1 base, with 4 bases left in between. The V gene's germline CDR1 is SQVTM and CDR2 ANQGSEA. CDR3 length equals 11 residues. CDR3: CSVGVQETQYF. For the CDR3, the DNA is TGCAGCGTTGGAGTCCAAGAGACCCAGTACTTC.

The CDR3 loop reads CASSAAGTRWYGYTF. CDR3 in DNA: TGTGCCAGCAGCGCAGCGGGGACACGTTGGTATGGCTACACCTTC. This sequence joins TRBV11-1 and TRBJ1-2; weak D call: TRBD1 (6 bases). Trimming took off 5 bases at V and 5 bases at J, with 18 bases between the two ends. The CDR3 spans 15 residues. CDR1 and CDR2 (germline): SGHAT, FQDESV (reference sequence).

CDR3 residues: CASSVQGLNQPQHF. The DNA for the CDR3 is TGCGCCAGCAGCGTACAGGGCCTTAATCAGCCCCAGCATTTT. This rearrangement joins TRBV5-1 to TRBJ1-5, with D possibly being TRBD1 (6 bases). V lost 4 bases, J lost 4 bases, and 12 bases lay in between. CDR1 and CDR2 from the germline V gene are SGHRS and YFSETQ. This CDR3 spans 14 amino acids. The variable domain in full, completed from reference TRBV5-1 and TRBJ1-5, reads KAGVTQTPRYLIKTRGQQVTLSCSPISGHRSVSWYQQTPGQGLQFLFEYFSETQRNKGNFPGRFSGRQFSNSRSEMNVSTLELGDSALYLCASSVQGLNQPQHFGDGTRLSIL.

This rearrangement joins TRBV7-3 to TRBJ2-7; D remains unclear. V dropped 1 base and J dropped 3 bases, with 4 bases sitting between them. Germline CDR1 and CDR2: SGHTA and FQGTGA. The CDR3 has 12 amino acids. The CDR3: CASSLNGYEQYF. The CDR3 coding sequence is TGTGCCAGCAGCTTAAACGGCTACGAGCAGTACTTC.

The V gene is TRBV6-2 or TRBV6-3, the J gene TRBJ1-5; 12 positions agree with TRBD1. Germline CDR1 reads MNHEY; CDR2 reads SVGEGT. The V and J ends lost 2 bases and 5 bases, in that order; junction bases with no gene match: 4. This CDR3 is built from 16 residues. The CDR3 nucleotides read TGTGCCAGCAGTTACGGGACAGGGGGCCGGGATCAGCCCCAGCATTTT. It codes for CASSYGTGGRDQPQHF.

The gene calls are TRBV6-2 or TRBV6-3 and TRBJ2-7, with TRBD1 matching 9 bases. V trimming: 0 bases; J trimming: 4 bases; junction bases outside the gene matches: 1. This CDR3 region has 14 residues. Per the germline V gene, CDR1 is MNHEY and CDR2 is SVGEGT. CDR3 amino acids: CASSYSDRGYEQYF. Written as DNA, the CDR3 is TGTGCCAGCAGTTACTCAGACAGGGGGTACGAGCAGTACTTC.

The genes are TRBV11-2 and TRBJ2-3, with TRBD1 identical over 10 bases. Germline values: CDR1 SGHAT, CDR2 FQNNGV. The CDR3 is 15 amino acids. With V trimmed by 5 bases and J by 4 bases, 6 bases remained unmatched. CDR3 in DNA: TGTGCCAGCAGCGTCGACAGGGGGCAGGCAGATACGCAGTATTTT. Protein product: CASSVDRGQADTQYF.

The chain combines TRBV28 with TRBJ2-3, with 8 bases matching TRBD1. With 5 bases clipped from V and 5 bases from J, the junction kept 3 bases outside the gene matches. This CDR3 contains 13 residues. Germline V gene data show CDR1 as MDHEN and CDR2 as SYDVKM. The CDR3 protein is CASSNRGRDTQYF. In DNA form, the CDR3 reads TGTGCCAGCAGTAACAGGGGGAGAGATACGCAGTATTTT.

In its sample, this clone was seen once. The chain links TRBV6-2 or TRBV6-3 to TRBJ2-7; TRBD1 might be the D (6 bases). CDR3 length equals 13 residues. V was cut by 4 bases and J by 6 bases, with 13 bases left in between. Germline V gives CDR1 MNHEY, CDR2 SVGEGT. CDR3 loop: CASSFYQGFEQYF. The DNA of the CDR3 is TGTGCCAGCAGTTTTTACCAGGGGTTCGAGCAGTACTTC.

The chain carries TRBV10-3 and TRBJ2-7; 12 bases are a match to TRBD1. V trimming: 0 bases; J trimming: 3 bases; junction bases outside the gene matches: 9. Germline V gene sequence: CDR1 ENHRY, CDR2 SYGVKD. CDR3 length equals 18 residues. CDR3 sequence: CAISESPGQGANYYEQYF. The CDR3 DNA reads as TGTGCCATCAGTGAGTCCCCGGGACAGGGGGCCAACTACTACGAGCAGTACTTC.

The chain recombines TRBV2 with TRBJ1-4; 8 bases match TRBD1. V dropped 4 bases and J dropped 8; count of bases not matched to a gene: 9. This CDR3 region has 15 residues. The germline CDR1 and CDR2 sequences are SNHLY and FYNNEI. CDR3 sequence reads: CASSAETGAGEKLFF. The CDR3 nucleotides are TGTGCCAGCAGTGCCGAGACAGGGGCAGGGGAAAAACTGTTTTTT.

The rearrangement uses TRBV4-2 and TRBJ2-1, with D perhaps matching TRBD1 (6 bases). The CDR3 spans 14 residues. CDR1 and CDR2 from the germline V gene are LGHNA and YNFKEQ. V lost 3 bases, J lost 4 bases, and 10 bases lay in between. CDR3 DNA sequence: TGTGCCAGCAGCCATAGGGGACAATACAATGAGCAGTTCTTC. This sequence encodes CASSHRGQYNEQFF.

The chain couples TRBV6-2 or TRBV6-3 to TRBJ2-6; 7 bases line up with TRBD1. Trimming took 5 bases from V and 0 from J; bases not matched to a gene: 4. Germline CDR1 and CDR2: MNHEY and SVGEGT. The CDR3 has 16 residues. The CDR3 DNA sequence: TGTGCCAGCAGTGGACAGGCTGTCTCTGGGGCCAACGTCCTGACTTTC. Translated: CASSGQAVSGANVLTF.

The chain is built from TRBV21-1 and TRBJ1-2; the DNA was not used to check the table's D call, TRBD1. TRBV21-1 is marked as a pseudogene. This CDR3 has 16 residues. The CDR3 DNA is TGTGCCAGCCCCACCCTGGGACAGGTTTCCAACTATGGCTACACCTTC. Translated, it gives CASPTLGQVSNYGYTF.

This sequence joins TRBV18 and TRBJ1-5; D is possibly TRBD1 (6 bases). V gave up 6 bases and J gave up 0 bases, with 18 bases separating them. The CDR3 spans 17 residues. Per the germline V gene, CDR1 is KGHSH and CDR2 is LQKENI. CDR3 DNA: TGTGCCAGCTCGCGATCTTCGGCAGGGGATAGCAATCAGCCCCAGCATTTT. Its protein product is CASSRSSAGDSNQPQHF. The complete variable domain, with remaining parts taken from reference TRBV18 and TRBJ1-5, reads NAGVMQNPRHLVRRRGQEARLRCSPMKGHSHVYWYRQLPEEGLKFMVYLQKENIIDESGMPKERFSAEFPKEGPSILRIQQVVRGDSAAYFCASSRSSAGDSNQPQHFGDGTRLSIL.

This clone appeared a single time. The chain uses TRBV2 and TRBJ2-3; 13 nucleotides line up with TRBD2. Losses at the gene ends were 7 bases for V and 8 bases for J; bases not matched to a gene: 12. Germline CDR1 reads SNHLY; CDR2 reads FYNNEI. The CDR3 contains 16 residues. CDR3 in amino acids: CASTRGLAGESGTQYF. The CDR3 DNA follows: TGTGCCAGCACCCGAGGACTAGCGGGGGAGTCTGGTACGCAGTATTTT.

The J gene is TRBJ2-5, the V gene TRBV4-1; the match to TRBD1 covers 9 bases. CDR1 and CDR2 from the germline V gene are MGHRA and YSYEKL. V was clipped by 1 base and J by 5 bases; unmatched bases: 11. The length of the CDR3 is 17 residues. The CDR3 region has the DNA TGCGCCAGCAGCCAAGTATGGGGGACAGGGAGTTCGGAGACCCAGTACTTC. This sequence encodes CASSQVWGTGSSETQYF.

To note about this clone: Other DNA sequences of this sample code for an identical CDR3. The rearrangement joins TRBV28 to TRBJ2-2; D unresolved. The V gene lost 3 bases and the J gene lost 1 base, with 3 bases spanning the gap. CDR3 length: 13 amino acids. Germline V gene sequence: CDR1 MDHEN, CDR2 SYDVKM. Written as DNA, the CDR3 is TGTGCCAGCAGTTTCTTGAACACCGGGGAGCTGTTTTTT. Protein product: CASSFLNTGELFF.

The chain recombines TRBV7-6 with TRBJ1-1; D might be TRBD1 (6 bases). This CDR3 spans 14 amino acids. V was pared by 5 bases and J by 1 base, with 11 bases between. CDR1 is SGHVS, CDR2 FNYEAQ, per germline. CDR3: CASSPGTRNTEAFF. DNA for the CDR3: TGTGCCAGCAGCCCAGGGACAAGGAACACTGAAGCTTTCTTT.

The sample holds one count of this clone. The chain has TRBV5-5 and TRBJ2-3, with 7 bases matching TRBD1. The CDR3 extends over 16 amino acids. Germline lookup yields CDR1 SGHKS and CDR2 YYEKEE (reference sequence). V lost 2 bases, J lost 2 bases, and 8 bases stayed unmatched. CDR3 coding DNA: TGTGCCAGCAGCTTAAGGGGGCTGGCTTCCACAGATACGCAGTATTTT. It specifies CASSLRGLASTDTQYF.

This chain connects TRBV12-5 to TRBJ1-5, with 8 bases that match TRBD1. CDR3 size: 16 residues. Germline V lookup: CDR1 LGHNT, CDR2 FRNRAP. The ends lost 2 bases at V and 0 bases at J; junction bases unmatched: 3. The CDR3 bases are TGTGCTAGTGGTTTGCACAGGGGGGATAGCAATCAGCCCCAGCATTTT. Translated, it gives CASGLHRGDSNQPQHF. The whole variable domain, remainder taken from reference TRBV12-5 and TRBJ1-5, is DARVTQTPRHKVTEMGQEVTMRCQPILGHNTVFWYRQTMMQGLELLAYFRNRAPLDDSGMPKDRFSAEMPDATLATLKIQPSEPRDSAVYFCASGLHRGDSNQPQHFGDGTRLSIL.

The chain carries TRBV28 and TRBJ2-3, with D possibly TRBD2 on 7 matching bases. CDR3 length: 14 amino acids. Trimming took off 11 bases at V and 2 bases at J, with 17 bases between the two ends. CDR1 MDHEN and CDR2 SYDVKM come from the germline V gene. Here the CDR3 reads CAGKRGGATDTQYF. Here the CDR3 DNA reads TGTGCCGGGAAAAGGGGGGGGGCCACAGATACGCAGTATTTT.